The present T cell receptor (beta chain) was sequenced within a study of blood T cell repertoires in COVID-19 (dated by TCRdb to the early 2020s). Study-level background: Samples from collaborators originated in the United States, Italy and Spain and spanned both the acute and convalescent phases of COVID-19. The prospective study material was composed of cDNA or gDNA derived from T cells, B-cell-depleted T cells, or PBMCs. Subjects who had been exposed to COVID-19, were actively infected with it, or had recovered from it provided the deeply sampled blood TCRbeta repertoires that made up the dataset. The repertoires were released in a freely available public database intended as a resource for research on the immune response to SARS-CoV-2. The samples were drawn from two sources: the first 160 participants of the ongoing ImmuneRACE study, and 950 to 1,500 subjects contributed by 6 global collaborators. The sample metadata nearly always contained a de-identified subject ID, COVID-19 status, age in years and sex. Where HLA class I and class II types were available, the types were taken from metadata supplied by the sample provider, not from assay-based typing.

A note on this clone: Its antigen remains unidentified. Base qualities are not at hand, and no much larger clone is one base apart.

One collaborating source in Seattle enrolled patients during active infection and followed them longitudinally through the course of disease. Each collaborating institution followed its own protocols to collect whole blood in K2EDTA tubes. For TCRbeta analysis, collaborator samples were shipped as frozen whole blood, as isolated PBMCs, or as DNA extracted from either sample type. TCRbeta CDR3 regions were amplified from genomic DNA using the immunoSEQ Assay, a bias-controlled multiplex PCR. In the source study's methods: The number of nucleated cells in each sample was estimated by amplification of reference gene primers within the assay. Sequence reads were collapsed and filtered to measure the absolute abundance of every unique TCRbeta CDR3 rearrangement. For each sample, productive Simpson clonality was calculated as the square root of Simpson's diversity index across productive rearrangements. The table comes from immuneACCESS by way of TCRdb, which keeps in-frame sequences with V and J called. Part of the clones is missing from these tables; in studies checked, under half for an unresolved V gene and the rest for unknown reasons. V and J calls and clone size come straight from that table; D and trimming were deduced from the DNA. The sample data list about 64,000 clones, and about 88% of these were observed just once. Of the sample, approximately 40% falls within the top ten clones.

Looking up the germline V gene yields CDR1 KGHDR and CDR2 SFDVKD. The cysteine opens and the phenylalanine closes a CDR3 of 11 amino acids. Only the CDR3 region is kept as DNA, spanning 33 bases read in frame from base 1. Deletion took 3 bases off V and 10 bases off J, with a span of 8 bases between the germline ends. What the study reported, not specific to this receptor: How much clinical and demographic metadata was included differed by source and by participant, and the metadata was provided uncurated.

This receptor was obtained from a woman aged 60-75 years with COVID-19, enrolled during active disease. This chain is built from TRBV24-1 and TRBJ1-2; the D gene is not confidently resolved. Sequencing was done on a sample of peripheral blood. For the CDR3, the sequence is CATSDGVVYTF. The nucleotide sequence is given as TGTGCCACCAGTGATGGAGTCGTCTACACCTTC.